The 21 T cell receptor beta chains given below trace back to one sample, sequenced in a study of regulatory T cells in long-lasting Graves disease. Time point: newly diagnosed GD, antithyroid drugs for less than 3 months. RNA from PBMCs was the source of the TCR library. Researchers made TCR beta libraries by using iRepertoire HTBI primers and running Arm-PCR on CDR3 regions. TCRdb analysed the multiplex PCR reads with MiXCR anew, one entry per CDR3 protein. The sample shows approximately 350,000 distinct CDR3 sequences, 15% to 20% of them seen only once. These data also featured in a second study, about T cells in Graves' hyperthyroidism and ophthalmopathy.

The sample here was peripheral blood mononuclear cells (PBMCs), taken at new diagnosis, from a patient treated with antithyroid drugs. The receptors stem from a woman aged 18 to 35 with Graves disease.

This clonotype came up a few times. The CDR3 spells CASSQEGRGITEQYF. The CDR3 DNA is TGCGCCAGCAGCCAAGAAGGGCGGGGGATCACCGAGCAGTACTTC. This chain joins TRBV4-1 and TRBJ2-7, with TRBD2 matching 7 bases. Germline CDR1 MGHRA, CDR2 YSYEKL. This CDR3 is 15 amino acids long. Trimming cost V 0 bases and J 6 bases; bases outside gene matches: 8.

This clonotype was detected ten times or more. The chain employs TRBV3-1 and TRBJ2-1; perhaps TRBD2 as D (6 bases). The CDR3 length is 15 residues. The germline V and J ends were trimmed by 2 bases and 3 bases, with 11 bases remaining between them. Germline V gene data show CDR1 as LGHDT and CDR2 as YNNKEL (reference sequence). CDR3 in DNA: TGTGCCAGCAGCCAAATTTGGGGGGTCTACAATGAGCAGTTCTTC. Translation gives CASSQIWGVYNEQFF.

This clonotype was picked up many times. The chain uses TRBV2 and TRBJ1-1, with 8 bases identical to TRBD1. The V gene end was trimmed by 1 base and the J gene end by 5 bases; junction bases not matched to a gene: 3. Looked up from germline, CDR1 is SNHLY and CDR2 is FYNNEI. There are 14 residues in the CDR3. CDR3 DNA sequence: TGTGCCAGCAGTGAAGGACAGGGGAGTACTGAAGCTTTCTTT. Protein sequence: CASSEGQGSTEAFF.

V and J are TRBV7-9 and TRBJ2-1; 11 positions agree with TRBD2. V trimming: 3 bases; J trimming: 3 bases; junction bases outside the gene matches: 4. The CDR3 has 16 amino acids. Germline CDR1 SEHNR, CDR2 FQNEAQ (reference sequence). CDR3 in amino acids: CASSFGLAGLYNEQFF. The CDR3, as DNA: TGTGCCAGCAGCTTCGGACTAGCGGGTCTCTACAATGAGCAGTTCTTC.

The sample holds many counts of this clonotype. The rearrangement uses TRBV5-1 and TRBJ2-2, with D perhaps matching TRBD1 (6 bases). V lost 4 bases, J lost 3 bases, and 13 bases lay in between. CDR3 length: 15 amino acids. In germline, CDR1 is SGHRS, CDR2 YFSETQ. The CDR3 nucleotides are TGCGCCAGCAGCAGGGGACACTCCGACACCGGGGAGCTGTTTTTT. Translated, it gives CASSRGHSDTGELFF.

The chain uses TRBV19 and TRBJ2-7; weak D call: TRBD2 (5 bases). V lost 8 bases to trimming and J lost 7 bases, with 21 bases between them. Looked up from germline, CDR1 is LNHDA and CDR2 is SQIVND (reference sequence). The CDR3 has 14 residues. The CDR3 DNA sequence: TGTGCCAGTGCTATCCTAGCCAGCTTCGAAGAGCAGTACTTC. Translated: CASAILASFEEQYF.

This clonotype turned up a few times. This rearrangement joins TRBV7-9 to TRBJ1-2; tentatively, D is TRBD1 (5 bases). The germline V and J ends were trimmed by 5 bases and 6 bases, with 28 bases remaining between them. The CDR3 is 18 residues long. CDR1 SEHNR and CDR2 FQNEAQ come from the germline V gene (reference sequence). The CDR3 nucleotides are TGTGCCAGCAGCCCCCCGGTGGCAGGGTCTTTTATATCAAATGGCTACACCTTC. This codes for CASSPPVAGSFISNGYTF.

This clonotype was detected only a few times. J is TRBJ1-3 and V is TRBV12-3 or TRBV12-4, with D unresolved. The germline V and J ends were trimmed by 11 bases and 0 bases, with 8 bases remaining between them. CDR3 length: 12 residues. CDR3 sequence: CASTGSGNTIYF. The CDR3, as DNA: TGTGCCTCGACCGGCTCTGGAAACACCATATATTTT.

The table lists this clonotype with many counts. The chain employs TRBV28 and TRBJ2-7; 10 bases align to TRBD2. CDR1 is MDHEN and CDR2 is SYDVKM in the germline V gene. The CDR3 totals 18 residues. With V trimmed by 2 bases and J by 0 bases, 10 bases remained unmatched. The CDR3 DNA reads TGTGCCAGCAGTTTACGACAGTCCAGACTAGCGGGCTCCTACGAGCAGTACTTC. This sequence encodes CASSLRQSRLAGSYEQYF.

At least ten counts were recorded for this clonotype. The chain is built from TRBV20-1 and TRBJ2-1; perhaps TRBD2 as D (5 bases). V was pared by 6 bases and J by 0 bases, with 18 bases between. Germline values: CDR1 DFQATT, CDR2 SNEGSKA (reference sequence). This CDR3 is 16 amino acids long. Here the CDR3 reads CSARPNLGSSYNEQFF. The DNA for the CDR3 is TGCAGTGCCCGCCCCAACCTAGGGAGCTCCTACAATGAGCAGTTCTTC.

There are a few counts of this clonotype. J is TRBJ2-5 and V is TRBV30, with no clear D. Germline-derived CDR1 and CDR2 are GTSNPN and SVGIG (reference sequence). Trimming cost V 0 bases and J 5 bases, with 7 bases left between them. This CDR3 region has 12 residues. The CDR3: CAWSVRRETQYF. The CDR3 DNA reads as TGTGCCTGGAGTGTACGACGGGAGACCCAGTACTTC.

Remarks on this clonotype: A read error may be the cause here, since a much bigger clone is one base away. The chain joins TRBV20-1 to TRBJ2-7; 10 nucleotides match TRBD2. The J segment lost 3 bases and the V segment lost 3 bases, leaving 8 bases of the junction unmatched. Germline assignment: CDR1 DFQATT and CDR2 SNEGSKA (reference sequence). CDR3 length: 15 amino acids. CDR3 loop: CSARPLSGGDYEQYF. The DNA for the CDR3 is TGCAGTGCTAGGCCCCTGAGCGGGGGGGACTACGAGCAGTACTTC.

This clonotype has a count of ten or more. The chain recombines TRBV7-9 with TRBJ2-7; 9 bases are a match to TRBD2. J lost 6 bases, V lost 3 bases, and 6 bases had no gene match. Per germline, CDR1 SEHNR and CDR2 FQNEAQ (reference sequence). This CDR3 has 14 amino acids. Here the CDR3 DNA reads TGTGCCAGCAGCTTGGCGGGGGGGCTCGGCGAGCAGTACTTC. Residues: CASSLAGGLGEQYF.

Many counts were recorded for this clonotype. V and J are TRBV20-1 and TRBJ1-6, with D maybe TRBD1 (6 bases). The germline V gene encodes CDR1 DFQATT and CDR2 SNEGSKA (reference sequence). Trimming removed 6 bases at V and 4 bases at J, with 16 bases between. This CDR3 has 15 amino acids. CDR3 loop: CSARLGQPYNSPLHF. As DNA, the CDR3 is TGCAGTGCCCGGTTAGGACAGCCTTATAATTCACCCCTCCACTTT.

The chain carries TRBV10-2 and TRBJ2-7, with 9 bases identical to TRBD2. Germline V gene lookup returns CDR1 WSHSY and CDR2 SAAADI. V lost 8 bases, J lost 7 bases, and 9 bases stayed unmatched. The CDR3 length is 13 residues. CDR3 nucleotide sequence: TGCGCCAGCTCCGCGGGGGGGCCGAGGGAGCAGTACTTC. It yields the protein CASSAGGPREQYF.

At least ten counts were recorded for this clonotype. J is TRBJ1-1 and V is TRBV9, with D maybe TRBD1 (5 bases). The CDR3 consists of 14 residues. Germline V gene lookup returns CDR1 SGDLS and CDR2 YYNGEE. Trimming took off 3 bases at V and 1 base at J, with 10 bases between the two ends. The CDR3 DNA reads as TGTGCCAGCAGCGCCCCGGGGGGGAACACTGAAGCTTTCTTT. Translation: CASSAPGGNTEAFF.

On this clonotype: A much larger clone sits a single nucleotide away, making a read error possible. The chain recombines TRBV24-1 with TRBJ2-1, with D possibly being TRBD2 (6 bases). CDR3 length: 17 residues. CDR1 is KGHDR and CDR2 is SFDVKD in the germline V gene. CDR3 bases: TGTGTCACCAGTGATTTTGGCGGGGCTCGTTCCTACAATGAGCAGTTCTTC. Protein: CVTSDFGGARSYNEQFF.

In this sample, this clonotype turned up many times. The chain employs TRBV11-2 and TRBJ2-7, with D tentatively TRBD1 (5 bases). The CDR3 loop spans 13 amino acids. Germline V CDR1 and CDR2: SGHAT, FQNNGV. With 3 bases removed from V and 6 bases from J, the gap between germline ends came to 12 bases. CDR3 DNA: TGTGCCAGCAGCTTGGCAGGGTTAGGCGAGCAGTACTTC. It codes for CASSLAGLGEQYF.

Points on this clonotype: This likely stems from a read error, as it lies one base from a far larger clone. The chain employs TRBV11-2 and TRBJ2-2; D unresolved. CDR1 is SGHAT and CDR2 is FQNNGV in the germline V gene. V was trimmed by 1 base and J by 6 bases, leaving 6 bases between them. This CDR3 contains 13 residues. CDR3 nucleotides: TGTGCCAGCAGCTTAGGGTCTTCCGGGGAGCTGTTTTTT. Translating it yields CASSLGSSGELFF.

This clonotype showed up many times. V is TRBV2 and J is TRBJ1-1; no reliable D call. Trimming shortened V by 4 bases and J by 1 base, and 10 bases separated the two germline ends. Germline CDR1 reads SNHLY; CDR2 reads FYNNEI. The CDR3 extends over 14 amino acids. CDR3 sequence (DNA): TGTGCCAGCAGTGTCGCAGCGCAGAACACTGAAGCTTTCTTT. Translation gives CASSVAAQNTEAFF.

This clonotype was detected many times. The chain combines TRBV7-2 with TRBJ2-3; D may be TRBD2 (7 bases). The CDR3 loop spans 14 amino acids. Germline CDR1 SGHTA, CDR2 FQGNSA. The germline V and J ends were trimmed by 5 bases and 7 bases, with 16 bases remaining between them. CDR3 coding DNA: TGTGCCAGCAGCACGGGGGGCTACCTGAATACGCAGTATTTT. It specifies CASSTGGYLNTQYF. Filled out from reference TRBV7-2 and TRBJ2-3, the complete variable domain reads GAGVSQSPSNKVTEKGKDVELRCDPISGHTALYWYRQSLGQGLEFLIYFQGNSAPDKSGLPSDRFSAERTGGSVSTLTIQRTQQEDSAVYLCASSTGGYLNTQYFGPGTRLTVL.